This T cell receptor (beta chain) was recovered during a study of cytomegalovirus exposure and HLA in healthy donors. Study-wide findings and caveats: Reportedly, diagnosis of cytomegalovirus status by the classifier showed high specificity and sensitivity.

PCR involved 60 Vbeta and 13 Jbeta primers. Clones were sequenced by immunoSEQ multiplex PCR, and TCRdb holds only the in-frame ones, with some missing. The top ten hold roughly a sixth of the sample, which has 110,000 or so clones, around 77% seen once. The CDR3 covers 11 residues. Germline assignment: CDR1 SNHLY and CDR2 FYNNEI. V trimming: 5 bases; J trimming: 9 bases; junction bases outside the gene matches: 1. As concerns this clone: Its target is unknown.

The sequence came from a man aged 50 to 60 in good health and CMV-seropositive. The sample taken for sequencing was PBMCs. The genes are TRBV2 and TRBJ1-1; the match to TRBD1 covers 9 bases. The CDR3 region has the DNA TGTGCCAGCAGTTACAGGGGGCAAGCTTTCTTT. This encodes CASSYRGQAFF.